The next 29 T cell receptor beta chains were all read from a single sample in a study of immune characterization of retroperitoneal liposarcoma. TCRdb processed the PCR reads anew with MiXCR; each CDR3 protein has one entry. The sample holds roughly 20,000 distinct CDR3 sequences, under 45% seen once. The sequenced sample consisted of blood. Source of these receptors: a male donor with retroperitoneal liposarcoma.

The J gene is TRBJ2-1, the V gene TRBV6-9; D possibly corresponds to TRBD2 (5 bases). TRBJ2-7 explains the end of the DNA better; the J call may be wrong. CDR1 is MNHGY, CDR2 SVAAGI, per germline. The CDR3 is made up of 14 amino acids. The CDR3: CASSRGRAPYEQYF. In DNA form, the CDR3 reads TGTGCCAGCAGCCGGGGTCGGGCCCCCTACGAGCAGTACTTC.

This sequence joins TRBV7-2 and TRBJ2-1; no clear D gene. V lost 3 bases and J 10 bases, leaving 10 bases between the germline ends. In germline, CDR1 is SGHTA, CDR2 FQGNSA. There are 12 residues in the CDR3. CDR3 DNA sequence: TGTGCCAGCAGCTTGACTCGTTACGAGCAGTTCTTC. It codes for CASSLTRYEQFF.

The chain is built from TRBV6-8 and TRBJ2-7; TRBD1 matches at 11 bases. The DNA end is a closer match to TRBJ2-1, so the J assignment may be wrong. In germline, CDR1 is MNHGY, CDR2 SAAAGT. This CDR3 has 16 amino acids. CDR3 in DNA: TGTGCCAGCAGTGCCCCGGGGGACAGGGGGGAAGAGACCCAGTTCTTC. This gives the protein CASSAPGDRGEETQFF.

The V gene is TRBV6-1, the J gene TRBJ1-1, with no clear D. V was cut by 5 bases and J by 11 bases, with 12 bases left in between. CDR1 and CDR2 from the germline V gene are MNHNS and SASEGT. The CDR3 totals 11 residues. The CDR3 coding sequence is TGTGCCAGCAGTTGGCGTGGCGAGGCTTTCTTT. Residues: CASSWRGEAFF.

V is TRBV6-6 and J is TRBJ2-1, with 9 positions matching TRBD2. TRBJ2-5 explains the end of the DNA better; the J call may be wrong. Germline CDR1 MNHNY, CDR2 SVGAGI (reference sequence). The CDR3 totals 16 residues. The CDR3 DNA sequence: TGTGCCAGCAGTTACTCGACTAGCGGTAACACAGGGACCCAGTACTTC. Residues: CASSYSTSGNTGTQYF.

This clonotype qualifies as medium-sized. The chain employs TRBV6-1 and TRBJ2-7; 7 bases align to TRBD2. CDR1 MNHNS and CDR2 SASEGT come from the germline V gene. This CDR3 contains 14 residues. V shed 7 bases, J shed 2 bases, and the junction held 8 bases outside the gene matches. CDR3 bases: TGTGCCAGCACCGAGACTAGCTACCCCTACGAGCAGTACTTC. Its translation is CASTETSYPYEQYF.

This clonotype was detected once. This chain links TRBV7-2 with TRBJ2-7, with TRBD2 matching 10 bases. The end of the DNA fits TRBJ2-1 better, so the J call may be wrong. From germline, CDR1 is SGHTA and CDR2 FQGNSA. The CDR3 consists of 18 residues. The CDR3 region is CASSLASSGSPSPYEQFF. CDR3 sequence (DNA): TGTGCCAGCAGCTTAGCTTCTAGCGGGAGTCCCTCCCCCTACGAGCAGTTCTTC.

The chain employs TRBV12-3 or TRBV12-4 and TRBJ2-1; 11 bases align to TRBD1. This CDR3 comprises 17 residues. V was clipped by 5 bases and J by 12 bases; unmatched bases: 18. CDR3 DNA: TGTGCCAGCAGTCTAGGACAGGGGGCAGGTGGCACAGATACGCAGTTCTTC. This codes for CASSLGQGAGGTDTQFF.

This clonotype has just a few counts. The V and J genes are TRBV25-1 and TRBJ1-2; unclear D gene. CDR1 and CDR2 (germline): MGHDK, SYGVNS. V was clipped by 2 bases and J by 8 bases, with 12 bases between them. The CDR3 spans 13 residues. The CDR3 here is CASSERQGWGYTF. The CDR3 DNA reads TGTGCCAGCAGTGAACGTCAAGGATGGGGCTACACCTTC.

This clonotype was seen a handful of times. The CDR3 bases are TGTGCCAGCAGTATCAACAGGGGCGGAGATCAGCCCCAGCATTTT. This codes for CASSINRGGDQPQHF. The chain recombines TRBV6-1 with TRBJ1-5, with 7 bases matching TRBD1. The J segment lost 5 bases and the V segment lost 5 bases, leaving 9 bases of the junction unmatched. The CDR3 consists of 15 residues. Germline V gene data show CDR1 as MNHNS and CDR2 as SASEGT.

By sample share, this clonotype is medium-sized (0.01 to 0.1%). J is TRBJ1-1 and V is TRBV7-8; 9 bases are shared with TRBD1. Germline V lookup: CDR1 SGHVS, CDR2 FQNEAQ. The CDR3 covers 14 residues. V lost 3 bases to trimming and J lost 5 bases; unmatched junction nucleotides: 4. As DNA, the CDR3 is TGTGCCAGCAGCTTGGGACAGGGAAGAACTGAAGCTTTCTTT. It is translated as CASSLGQGRTEAFF.

The count of this clonotype is one. V is TRBV6-1 and J is TRBJ1-2; no firm D call. CDR1 is MNHNS, CDR2 SASEGT, per germline. This CDR3 comprises 14 residues. Trimming removed 2 bases from V and 3 bases from J, with 10 bases in between. CDR3 residues: CASSEYAAHYGYTF. For the CDR3, the DNA is TGTGCCAGCAGTGAATATGCGGCTCACTATGGCTACACCTTC.

In the case of this clonotype: A much larger clone lies a single base off, so this may be a read error. The V call is TRBV6-1, the J call TRBJ1-1; 7 positions match TRBD1. CDR3 length: 12 residues. CDR1 and CDR2 (germline): MNHNS, SASEGT. The CDR3 sequence is CVSRGMGTEAFF. In DNA, the CDR3 is TGTGTCAGCAGGGGGATGGGCACTGAAGCTTTCTTT.

This clonotype is classed as medium-sized. The chain employs TRBV12-3 or TRBV12-4 and TRBJ2-1, with TRBD2 matching 14 bases. The CDR3 has 15 amino acids. With V trimmed by 1 base and J by 8 bases, 1 base remained unmatched. CDR3 amino acids: CASSLGLAGGDEQFF. DNA of the CDR3: TGTGCCAGCAGTTTAGGACTAGCGGGAGGGGATGAGCAGTTCTTC.

Of note for this clonotype: Being one base from a much bigger clone, this may be a read error. This rearrangement joins TRBV6-1 to TRBJ2-3; a possible D gene is TRBD1 (5 bases). This CDR3 region has 13 residues. Germline lookup yields CDR1 MNHNS and CDR2 SASEGT. V lost 10 bases, J lost 6 bases, and 17 bases lay in between. CDR3 loop: CATRATLGDTQYF. CDR3 in DNA: TGTGCCACCAGGGCCACCTTAGGGGATACGCAGTATTTT.

In this sample, this clonotype turned up a few times. The rearrangement uses TRBV7-6 and TRBJ2-3; TRBD2 agrees at 8 bases. The CDR3 spans 13 residues. The J segment lost 12 bases and the V segment lost 5 bases, leaving 10 bases of the junction unmatched. Germline-derived CDR1 and CDR2 are SGHVS and FNYEAQ. CDR3 sequence (DNA): TGTGCCAGCAGCGTCCCCTTAGCGGGACCCCAGTATTTT. This translates into CASSVPLAGPQYF.

The chain has TRBV11-2 and TRBJ1-4, with 8 bases matching TRBD1. This CDR3 region has 14 residues. In germline, CDR1 is SGHAT, CDR2 FQNNGV. The V segment lost 1 base and the J segment 7 bases; nucleotides outside the gene matches: 2. The DNA of the CDR3 is TGTGCCAGCAGCTTAGGGACAGGGAGTGAAAAACTGTTTTTT. Translating gives CASSLGTGSEKLFF.

In this sample, this clonotype is medium-sized. The chain couples TRBV6-1 to TRBJ2-1; D ambiguous. The J call may be incorrect, as the DNA end agrees better with TRBJ2-7. The CDR3 consists of 15 residues. Germline CDR1 MNHNS, CDR2 SASEGT. CDR3 region: CASRSWVSSYNEQYF. DNA of the CDR3: TGTGCCAGCAGGTCGTGGGTTAGTTCCTACAATGAGCAGTACTTC.

The chain links TRBV27 to TRBJ2-5; TRBD2 agrees at 7 bases. Germline CDR1 is MNHEY and CDR2 is SMNVEV (reference sequence). The CDR3 consists of 16 residues. Trimming at V came to 1 base and at J to 4 bases, leaving 9 bases not matched to a gene. CDR3 DNA: TGTGCCAGCAGTTTATTGGGCGGGAGAGTACCAGAGACCCAGTACTTC. It codes for CASSLLGGRVPETQYF.

There are a few counts of this clonotype. J is TRBJ2-1 and V is TRBV6-6; 8 bases line up with TRBD2. The CDR3 length is 17 residues. Looked up from germline, CDR1 is MNHNY and CDR2 is SVGAGI (reference sequence). V was pared by 0 bases and J by 9 bases, with 13 bases of the junction left unmatched. The chain's CDR3 is CASSYSDSGKTGGEQFF. CDR3 coding DNA: TGTGCCAGCAGTTACTCGGATAGCGGGAAGACAGGAGGTGAGCAGTTCTTC.

CDR3 in DNA: TGTGCCAGCAGTGAAGCCACAGATACGCAGTATTTT. It encodes CASSEATDTQYF. V gene TRBV6-1 combines with J gene TRBJ2-3; D remains unclear. CDR1 is MNHNS and CDR2 is SASEGT in the germline V gene. V was cut by 0 bases and J by 2 bases, with 0 bases left in between. The CDR3 has 12 residues.

Points on this clonotype: At one of its ends the junction is not consistent with the germline gene, which may arise from a read error. This chain uses TRBV5-3 with TRBJ2-1, with D uncertain. TRBV5-3 is given ORF status, its function remaining uncertain. This CDR3 has 15 residues. CDR3: CASSLRAGTYNEQFF. CDR3 coding DNA: TGTGCCAGCAGCTTACGGGCTGGGACCTACAATGAGCAGTTCTTC.

This clonotype was seen repeatedly, ten times or more. This chain links TRBV6-1 with TRBJ1-1; D uncertain. Germline assignment: CDR1 MNHNS and CDR2 SASEGT. CDR3 length: 14 residues. V was clipped by 5 bases and J by 6 bases, with 16 bases between them. The CDR3 coding sequence is TGTGCCAGCAGTTTATTCCAGCTGAGAGCTGAAGCTTTCTTT. It specifies CASSLFQLRAEAFF.

For this clonotype: This may be a read error, as it is one base from a much larger clone. V and J are TRBV6-8 and TRBJ1-6, with a possible D match to TRBD1 (5 bases). Germline V lookup: CDR1 MNHGY, CDR2 SAAAGT. There are 16 residues in the CDR3. Here the CDR3 reads CASTEKSDRYNSPHHF. The CDR3 DNA reads as TGTGCCAGCACCGAAAAGAGCGACAGATATAATTCACCCCACCACTTT.

In this sample, this clonotype turned up many times. This chain connects TRBV6-1 to TRBJ2-1; weak D call: TRBD1 (6 bases). TRBJ2-7 explains the end of the DNA better; the J call may be wrong. This CDR3 spans 12 amino acids. CDR1 and CDR2 (germline): MNHNS, SASEGT. This CDR3 reads CASRDRDNEQYF. The CDR3 region has the DNA TGTGCCAGCAGGGATCGGGACAATGAGCAGTACTTC.

The V and J genes are TRBV11-3 and TRBJ1-2; D not resolved. Deletions cut 5 bases from V and 6 bases from J, with 16 bases between. The length of the CDR3 is 14 residues. Germline V gene data show CDR1 as SGHNT and CDR2 as YENEEA. Here the CDR3 DNA reads TGTGCCAGCAGCGCATCTTCTCCGGGCCATGGCTACACCTTC. It specifies CASSASSPGHGYTF.

The chain links TRBV7-2 to TRBJ1-2, with 7 bases lining up with TRBD1. Looked up from germline, CDR1 is SGHTA and CDR2 is FQGNSA. The junction had 9 bases not matched to a gene; V was cut back by 3 bases and J by 2 bases. This CDR3 comprises 16 residues. The CDR3 spells CASSFTTGVENYGYTF. The CDR3 region has the DNA TGTGCCAGCAGCTTTACCACAGGGGTGGAGAACTATGGCTACACCTTC.

This chain joins TRBV5-1 and TRBJ2-3; D call uncertain. V was shortened by 0 bases and J by 0 bases, with 8 bases between the two germline ends. CDR1 is SGHRS, CDR2 YFSETQ, per germline. This CDR3 is 15 amino acids long. The CDR3 sequence is CASSLGADSTDTQYF. DNA of the CDR3: TGCGCCAGCAGCTTGGGCGCGGATAGCACAGATACGCAGTATTTT.

The chain is built from TRBV12-3 or TRBV12-4 and TRBJ2-2; D is perhaps TRBD1 (6 bases). CDR3 length: 14 residues. The germline V and J ends were trimmed by 6 bases and 4 bases, with 12 bases remaining between them. CDR3 sequence reads: CASSLGQLTGELFF. CDR3 DNA: TGTGCCAGCAGCCTTGGACAGCTCACCGGGGAGCTGTTTTTT.